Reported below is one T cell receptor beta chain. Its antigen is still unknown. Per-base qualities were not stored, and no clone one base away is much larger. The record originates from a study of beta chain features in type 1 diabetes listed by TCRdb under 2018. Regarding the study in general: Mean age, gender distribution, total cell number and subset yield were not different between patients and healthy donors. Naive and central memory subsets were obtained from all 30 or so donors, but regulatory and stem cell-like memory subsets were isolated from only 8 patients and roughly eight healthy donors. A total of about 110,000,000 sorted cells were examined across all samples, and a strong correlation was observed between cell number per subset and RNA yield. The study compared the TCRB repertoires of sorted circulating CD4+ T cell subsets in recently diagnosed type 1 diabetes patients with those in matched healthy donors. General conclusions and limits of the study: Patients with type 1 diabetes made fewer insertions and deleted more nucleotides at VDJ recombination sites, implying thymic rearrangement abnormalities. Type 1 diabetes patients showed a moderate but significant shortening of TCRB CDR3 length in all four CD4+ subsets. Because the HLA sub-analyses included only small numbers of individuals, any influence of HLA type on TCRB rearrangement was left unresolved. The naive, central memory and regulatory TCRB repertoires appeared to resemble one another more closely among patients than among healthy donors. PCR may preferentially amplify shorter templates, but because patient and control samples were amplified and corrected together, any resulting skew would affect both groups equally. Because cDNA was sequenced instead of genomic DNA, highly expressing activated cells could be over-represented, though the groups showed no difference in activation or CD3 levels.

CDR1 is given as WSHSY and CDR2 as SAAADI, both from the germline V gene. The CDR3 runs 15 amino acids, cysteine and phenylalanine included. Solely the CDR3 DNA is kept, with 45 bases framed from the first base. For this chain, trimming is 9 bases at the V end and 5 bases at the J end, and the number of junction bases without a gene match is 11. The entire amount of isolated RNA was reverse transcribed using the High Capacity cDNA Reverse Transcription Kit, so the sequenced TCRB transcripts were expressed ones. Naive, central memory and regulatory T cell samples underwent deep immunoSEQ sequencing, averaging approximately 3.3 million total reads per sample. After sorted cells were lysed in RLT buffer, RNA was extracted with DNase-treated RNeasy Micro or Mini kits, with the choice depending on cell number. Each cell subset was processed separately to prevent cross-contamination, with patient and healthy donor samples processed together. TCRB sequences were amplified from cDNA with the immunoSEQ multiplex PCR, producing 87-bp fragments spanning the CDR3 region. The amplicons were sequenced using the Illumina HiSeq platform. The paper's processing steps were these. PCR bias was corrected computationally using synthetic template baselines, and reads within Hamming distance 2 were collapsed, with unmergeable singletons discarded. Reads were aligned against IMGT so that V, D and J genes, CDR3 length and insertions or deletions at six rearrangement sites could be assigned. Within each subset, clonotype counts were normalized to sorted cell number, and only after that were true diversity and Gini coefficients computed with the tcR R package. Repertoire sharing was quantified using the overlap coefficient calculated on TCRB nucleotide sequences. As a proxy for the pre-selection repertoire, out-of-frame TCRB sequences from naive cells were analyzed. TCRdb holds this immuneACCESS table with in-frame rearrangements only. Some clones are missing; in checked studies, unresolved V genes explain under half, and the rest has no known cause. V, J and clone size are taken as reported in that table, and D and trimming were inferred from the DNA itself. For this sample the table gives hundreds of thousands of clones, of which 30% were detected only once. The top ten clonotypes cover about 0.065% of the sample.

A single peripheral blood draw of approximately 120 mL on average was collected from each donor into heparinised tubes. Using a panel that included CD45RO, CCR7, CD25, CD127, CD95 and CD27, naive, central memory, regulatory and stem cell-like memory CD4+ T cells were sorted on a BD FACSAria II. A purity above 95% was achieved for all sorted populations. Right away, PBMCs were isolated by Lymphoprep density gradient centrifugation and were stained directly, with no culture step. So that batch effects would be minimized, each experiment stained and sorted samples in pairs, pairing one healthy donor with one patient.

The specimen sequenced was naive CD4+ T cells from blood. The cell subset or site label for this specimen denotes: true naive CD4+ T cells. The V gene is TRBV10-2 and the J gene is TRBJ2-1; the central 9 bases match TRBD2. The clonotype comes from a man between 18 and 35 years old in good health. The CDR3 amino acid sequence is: CASFYSGRRDNEQFF. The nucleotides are TGCGCCAGTTTTTATAGCGGGAGACGTGACAATGAGCAGTTCTTC.